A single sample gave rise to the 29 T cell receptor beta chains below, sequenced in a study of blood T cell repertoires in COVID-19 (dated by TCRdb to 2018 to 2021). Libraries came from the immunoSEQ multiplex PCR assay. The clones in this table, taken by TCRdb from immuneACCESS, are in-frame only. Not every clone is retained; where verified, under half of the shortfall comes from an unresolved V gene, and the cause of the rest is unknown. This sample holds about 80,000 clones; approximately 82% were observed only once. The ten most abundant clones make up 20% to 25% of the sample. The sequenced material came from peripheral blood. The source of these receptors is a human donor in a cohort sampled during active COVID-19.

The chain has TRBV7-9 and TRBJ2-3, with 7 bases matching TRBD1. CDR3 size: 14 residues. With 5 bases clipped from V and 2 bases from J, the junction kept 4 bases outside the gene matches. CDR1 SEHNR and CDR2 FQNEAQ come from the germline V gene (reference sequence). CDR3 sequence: CASSVGTDTDTQYF. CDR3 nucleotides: TGTGCCAGCAGCGTGGGGACAGACACAGATACGCAGTATTTT.

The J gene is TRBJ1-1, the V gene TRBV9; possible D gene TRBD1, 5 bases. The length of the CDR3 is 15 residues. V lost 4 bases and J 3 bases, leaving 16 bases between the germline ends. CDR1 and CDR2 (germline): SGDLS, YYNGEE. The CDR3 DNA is TGTGCCAGCAGCCCCCTAGCGCGGGGCGACACTGAAGCTTTCTTT. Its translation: CASSPLARGDTEAFF.

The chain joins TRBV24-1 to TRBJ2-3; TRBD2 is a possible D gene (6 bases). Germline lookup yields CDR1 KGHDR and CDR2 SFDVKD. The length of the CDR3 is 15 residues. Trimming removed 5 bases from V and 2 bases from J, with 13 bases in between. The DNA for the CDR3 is TGTGCCACCAGTGGGAGGGACCGAGACACAGATACGCAGTATTTT. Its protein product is CATSGRDRDTDTQYF.

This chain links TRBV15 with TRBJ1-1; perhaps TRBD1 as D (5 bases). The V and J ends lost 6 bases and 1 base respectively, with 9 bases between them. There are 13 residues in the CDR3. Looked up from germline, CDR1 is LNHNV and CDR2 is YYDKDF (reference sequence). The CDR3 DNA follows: TGTGCCACCAGGCGGGGGGGGAACACTGAAGCTTTCTTT. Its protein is CATRRGGNTEAFF.

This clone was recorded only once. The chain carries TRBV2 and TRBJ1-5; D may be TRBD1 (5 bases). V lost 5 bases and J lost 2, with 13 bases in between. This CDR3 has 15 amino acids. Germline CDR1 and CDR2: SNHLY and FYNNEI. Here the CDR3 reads CASSRTRGGNQPQHF. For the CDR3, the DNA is TGTGCCAGCAGTCGGACACGGGGGGGCAATCAGCCCCAGCATTTT.

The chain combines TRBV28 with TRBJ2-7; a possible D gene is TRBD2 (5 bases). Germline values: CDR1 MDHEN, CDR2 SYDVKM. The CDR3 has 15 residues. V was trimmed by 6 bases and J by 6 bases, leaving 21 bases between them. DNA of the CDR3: TGTGCCAGCAGGGTCGACAACGGAGAAGGAGGCGAGCAGTACTTC. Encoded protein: CASRVDNGEGGEQYF.

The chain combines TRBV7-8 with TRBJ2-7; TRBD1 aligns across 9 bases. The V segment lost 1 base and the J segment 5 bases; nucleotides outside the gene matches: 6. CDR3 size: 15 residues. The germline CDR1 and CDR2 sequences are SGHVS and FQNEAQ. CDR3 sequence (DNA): TGTGCCAGCAGCTTAGTTACAGGGGGCCAGAACGAGCAGTACTTC. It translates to CASSLVTGGQNEQYF.

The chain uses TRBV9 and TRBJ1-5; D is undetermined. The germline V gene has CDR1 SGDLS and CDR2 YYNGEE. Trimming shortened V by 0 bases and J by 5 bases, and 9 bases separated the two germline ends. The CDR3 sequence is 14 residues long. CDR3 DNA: TGTGCCAGCAGCGTAGGTAACAGTTATCAGCCCCAGCATTTT. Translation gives CASSVGNSYQPQHF.

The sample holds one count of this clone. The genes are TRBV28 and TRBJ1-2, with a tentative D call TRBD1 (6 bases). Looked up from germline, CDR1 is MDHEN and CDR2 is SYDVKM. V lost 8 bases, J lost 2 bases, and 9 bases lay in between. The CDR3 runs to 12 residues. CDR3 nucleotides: TGTGCCAGCGAAACAGGGAACTATGGCTACACCTTC. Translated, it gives CASETGNYGYTF.

In nucleotides, the CDR3 is TGTGCCAGCAGCCATGATACCGGGACTCTGTCCTACGAGCAGTACTTC. This sequence encodes CASSHDTGTLSYEQYF. The genes are TRBV4-2 and TRBJ2-7, with D possibly being TRBD2 (6 bases). This CDR3 has 16 residues. With 3 bases removed from V and 1 base from J, the gap between germline ends came to 16 bases. Germline assignment: CDR1 LGHNA and CDR2 YNFKEQ.

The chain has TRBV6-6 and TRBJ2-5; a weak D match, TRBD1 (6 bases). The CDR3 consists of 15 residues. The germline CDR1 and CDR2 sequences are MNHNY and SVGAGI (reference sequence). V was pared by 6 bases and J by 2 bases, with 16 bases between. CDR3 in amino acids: CASRQDSLAQETQYF. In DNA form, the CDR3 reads TGTGCCAGCAGACAGGACAGTTTAGCACAAGAGACCCAGTACTTC.

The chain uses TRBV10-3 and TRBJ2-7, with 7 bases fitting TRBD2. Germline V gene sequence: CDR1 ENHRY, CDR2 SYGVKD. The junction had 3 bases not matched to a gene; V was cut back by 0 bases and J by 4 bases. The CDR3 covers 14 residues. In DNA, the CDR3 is TGTGCCATCAGTGAGTCGGCGGGGGTTTACGAGCAGTACTTC. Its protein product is CAISESAGVYEQYF.

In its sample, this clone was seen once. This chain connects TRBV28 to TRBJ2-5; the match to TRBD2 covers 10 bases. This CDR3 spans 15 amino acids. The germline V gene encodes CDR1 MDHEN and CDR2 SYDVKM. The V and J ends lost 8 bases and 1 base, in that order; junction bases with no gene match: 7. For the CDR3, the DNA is TGTGCCAGCCAGCGGGGGGGCCCCATCCAAGAGACCCAGTACTTC. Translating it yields CASQRGGPIQETQYF.

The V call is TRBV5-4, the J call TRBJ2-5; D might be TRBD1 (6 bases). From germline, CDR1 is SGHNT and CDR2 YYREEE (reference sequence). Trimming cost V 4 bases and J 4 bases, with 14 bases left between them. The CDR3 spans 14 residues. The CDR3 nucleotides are TGTGCCAGCAGCCAGGGGACAACCATAGAGACCCAGTACTTC. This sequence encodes CASSQGTTIETQYF.

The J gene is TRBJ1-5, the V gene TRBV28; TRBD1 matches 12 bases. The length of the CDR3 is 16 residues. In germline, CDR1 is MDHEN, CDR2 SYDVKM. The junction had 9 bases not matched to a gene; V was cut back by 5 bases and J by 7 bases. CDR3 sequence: CASSPGDRGRGQPQHF. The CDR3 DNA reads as TGTGCCAGCAGTCCCGGGGACAGGGGGCGCGGCCAGCCCCAGCATTTT.

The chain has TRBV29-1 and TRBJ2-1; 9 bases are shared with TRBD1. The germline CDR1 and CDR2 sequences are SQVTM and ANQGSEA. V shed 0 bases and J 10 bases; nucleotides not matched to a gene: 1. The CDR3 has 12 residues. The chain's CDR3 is CSVEEQGAEQFF. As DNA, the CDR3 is TGCAGCGTTGAAGAACAGGGGGCGGAGCAGTTCTTC.

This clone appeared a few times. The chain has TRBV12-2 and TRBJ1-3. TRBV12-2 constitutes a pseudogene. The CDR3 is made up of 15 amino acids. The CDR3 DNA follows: TGTGCAAGTCGCTTGCCGGGGGGCTCTGGAAACACCATATATTTT. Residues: CASRLPGGSGNTIYF.

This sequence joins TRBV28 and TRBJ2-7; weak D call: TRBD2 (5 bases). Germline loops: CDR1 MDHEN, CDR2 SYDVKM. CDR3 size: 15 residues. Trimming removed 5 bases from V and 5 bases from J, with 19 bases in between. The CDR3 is CASSPTGVVGDEQYF. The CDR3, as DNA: TGTGCCAGCAGTCCAACCGGGGTCGTGGGCGACGAGCAGTACTTC.

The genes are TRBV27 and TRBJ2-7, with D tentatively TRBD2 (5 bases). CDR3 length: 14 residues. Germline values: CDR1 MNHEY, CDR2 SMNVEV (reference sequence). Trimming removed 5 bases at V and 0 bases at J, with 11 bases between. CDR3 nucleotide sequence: TGTGCCAGCAGTACCTACGGGGACTCCTACGAGCAGTACTTC. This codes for CASSTYGDSYEQYF.

DNA for the CDR3: TGTGCCAGCAGTCGGCCGGGACAATCAACTAATGAAAAACTGTTTTTT. It encodes CASSRPGQSTNEKLFF. The chain uses TRBV6-6 and TRBJ1-4; tentatively, D is TRBD1 (6 bases). The V and J ends lost 5 bases and 0 bases respectively, with 13 bases between them. CDR1 MNHNY and CDR2 SVGAGI come from the germline V gene (reference sequence). The CDR3 consists of 16 residues.

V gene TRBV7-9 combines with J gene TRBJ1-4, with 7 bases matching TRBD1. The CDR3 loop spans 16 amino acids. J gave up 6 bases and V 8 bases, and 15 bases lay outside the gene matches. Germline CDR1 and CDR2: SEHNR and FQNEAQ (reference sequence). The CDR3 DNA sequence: TGTGCCAGCGGTTCCGGGACAGCTCAAATTTATGAAAAACTGTTTTTT. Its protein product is CASGSGTAQIYEKLFF.

The CDR3 DNA follows: TGTGCCAGCAGCTTAACCCGGGGCACAGATACGCAGTATTTT. Encoded protein: CASSLTRGTDTQYF. V is TRBV7-9 and J is TRBJ2-3; D gene uncertain. Per the germline V gene, CDR1 is SEHNR and CDR2 is FQNEAQ (reference sequence). The CDR3 is 14 residues long. Trimming took 2 bases from V and 1 from J, leaving 7 bases between them.

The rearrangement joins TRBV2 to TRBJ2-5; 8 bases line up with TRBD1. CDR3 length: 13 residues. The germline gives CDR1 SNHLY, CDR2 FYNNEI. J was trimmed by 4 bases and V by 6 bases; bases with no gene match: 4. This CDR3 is CASRGDRGETQYF. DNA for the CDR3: TGTGCCAGCAGAGGAGACAGGGGAGAGACCCAGTACTTC.

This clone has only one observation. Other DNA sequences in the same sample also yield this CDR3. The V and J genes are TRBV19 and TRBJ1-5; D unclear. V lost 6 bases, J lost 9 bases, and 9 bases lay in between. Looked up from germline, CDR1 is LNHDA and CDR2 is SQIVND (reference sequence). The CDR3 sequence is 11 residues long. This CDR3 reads CASSRGRPQHF. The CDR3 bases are TGTGCCAGTAGCCGCGGGCGGCCCCAGCATTTT.

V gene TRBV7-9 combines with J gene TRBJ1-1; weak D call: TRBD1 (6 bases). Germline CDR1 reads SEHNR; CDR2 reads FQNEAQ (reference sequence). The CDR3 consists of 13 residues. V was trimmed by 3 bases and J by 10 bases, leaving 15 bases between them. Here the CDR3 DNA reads TGTGCCAGCAGCTTTGGGGAAGGGGGACGAGCTTTCTTT. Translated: CASSFGEGGRAFF.

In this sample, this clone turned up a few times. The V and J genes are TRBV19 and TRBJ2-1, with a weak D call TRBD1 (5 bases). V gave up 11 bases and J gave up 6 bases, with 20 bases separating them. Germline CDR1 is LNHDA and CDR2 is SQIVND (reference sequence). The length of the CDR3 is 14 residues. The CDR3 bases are TGTGCCGGAGTACATGGGGCGTCAATCAATGAGCAGTTCTTC. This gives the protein CAGVHGASINEQFF. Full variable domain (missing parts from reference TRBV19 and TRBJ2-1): DGGITQSPKYLFRKEGQNVTLSCEQNLNHDAMYWYRQDPGQGLRLIYYSQIVNDFQKGDIAEGYSVSREKKESFPLTVTSAQKNPTAFYLCAGVHGASINEQFFGPGTRLTVL.

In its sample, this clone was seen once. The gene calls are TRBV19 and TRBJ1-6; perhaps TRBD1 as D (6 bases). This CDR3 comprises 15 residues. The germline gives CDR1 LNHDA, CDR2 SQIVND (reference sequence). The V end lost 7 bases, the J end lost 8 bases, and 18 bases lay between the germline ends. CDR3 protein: CASTIGAGGHSPLHF. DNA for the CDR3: TGTGCCAGTACCATAGGGGCCGGGGGGCATTCACCCCTCCACTTT.

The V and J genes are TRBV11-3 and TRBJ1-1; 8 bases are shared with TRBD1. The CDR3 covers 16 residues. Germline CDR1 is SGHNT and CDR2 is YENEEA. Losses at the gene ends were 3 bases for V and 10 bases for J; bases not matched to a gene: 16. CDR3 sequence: CASSFPEIGTGFTAFF. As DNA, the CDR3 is TGTGCCAGCAGCTTCCCCGAGATTGGGACAGGTTTTACAGCTTTCTTT.

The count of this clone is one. The CDR3 reads CASRGQTDSPLHF. In DNA, the CDR3 is TGTGCCAGCAGGGGACAAACGGACTCACCCCTCCACTTT. V usage is TRBV6-5 and J usage is TRBJ1-6; TRBD1 might be the D (6 bases). Trimming shortened V by 6 bases and J by 10 bases, and 13 bases separated the two germline ends. This CDR3 region has 13 residues. Germline V CDR1 and CDR2: MNHEY, SVGAGI.